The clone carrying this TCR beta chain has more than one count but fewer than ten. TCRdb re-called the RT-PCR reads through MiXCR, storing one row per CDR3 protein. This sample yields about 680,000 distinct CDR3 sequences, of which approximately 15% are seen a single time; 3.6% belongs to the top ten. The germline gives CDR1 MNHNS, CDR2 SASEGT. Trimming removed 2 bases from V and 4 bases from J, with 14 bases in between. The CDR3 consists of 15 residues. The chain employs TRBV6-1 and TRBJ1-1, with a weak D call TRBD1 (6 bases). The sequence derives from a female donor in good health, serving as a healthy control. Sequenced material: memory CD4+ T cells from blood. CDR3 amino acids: CASSELVRGSTEAFF. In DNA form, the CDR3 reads TGTGCCAGCAGTGAATTGGTCAGGGGAAGCACTGAAGCTTTCTTT.